This T cell receptor (beta chain) is drawn from a study of T cell responses to AZD1222 COVID-19 vaccine. Some clones are missing from TCRdb's copy, which holds only in-frame ones; the method was immunoSEQ multiplex PCR. The sample has 99,000 or so clones; 75% to 90% are singletons. On this clone: Its target is not known.

Study-level points and caveats: A mostly white British donor set with more females was recruited, and clonal diversity was possibly underestimated.

The CDR3 extends over 12 amino acids. After removal of 7 bases from V and 5 bases from J, the junction contained 4 bases not matched to a gene. CDR1 is PRHDT, CDR2 FYEKMQ, per germline (reference sequence). The clonotype originates from an adult who received the AZD1222 COVID-19 vaccine. Sequenced material: peripheral blood, taken 28 days after the second AZD1222 dose. This chain uses TRBV13 with TRBJ1-1, with 7 positions matching TRBD1. In nucleotides, the CDR3 is TGTGCCAGCAACAGGGGTAAGACTGAAGCTTTCTTT. Its translation is CASNRGKTEAFF. Using reference TRBV13 and TRBJ1-1 for the parts outside the CDR3, the full variable domain is AAGVIQSPRHLIKEKRETATLKCYPIPRHDTVYWYQQGPGQDPQFLISFYEKMQSDKGSIPDRFSAQQFSDYHSELNMSSLELGDSALYFCASNRGKTEAFFGQGTRLTVV.